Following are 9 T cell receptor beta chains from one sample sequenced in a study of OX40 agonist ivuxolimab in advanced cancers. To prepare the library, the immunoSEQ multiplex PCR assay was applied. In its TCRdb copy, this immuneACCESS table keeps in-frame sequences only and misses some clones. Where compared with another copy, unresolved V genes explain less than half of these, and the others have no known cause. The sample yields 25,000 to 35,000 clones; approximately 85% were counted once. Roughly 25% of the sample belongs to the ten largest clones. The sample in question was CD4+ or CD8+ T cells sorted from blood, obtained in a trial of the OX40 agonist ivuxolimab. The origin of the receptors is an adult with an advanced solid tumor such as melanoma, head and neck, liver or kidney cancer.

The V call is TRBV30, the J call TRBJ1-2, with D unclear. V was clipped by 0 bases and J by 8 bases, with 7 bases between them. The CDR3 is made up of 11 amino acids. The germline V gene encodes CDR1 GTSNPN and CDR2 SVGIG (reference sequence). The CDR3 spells CAWSVPRGYTF. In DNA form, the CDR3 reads TGTGCCTGGAGTGTACCCCGGGGCTACACCTTC. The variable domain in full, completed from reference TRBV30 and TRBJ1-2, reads SQTIHQWPATLVQPVGSPLSLECTVEGTSNPNLYWYRQAAGRGLQLLFYSVGIGQISSEVPQNLSASRPQDRQFILSSKKLLLSDSGFYLCAWSVPRGYTFGSGTRLTVV.

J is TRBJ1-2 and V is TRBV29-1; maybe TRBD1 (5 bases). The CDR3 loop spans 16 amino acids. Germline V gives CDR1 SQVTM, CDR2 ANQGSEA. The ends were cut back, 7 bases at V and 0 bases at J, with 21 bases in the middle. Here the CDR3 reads CSAEGLGGLANYGYTF. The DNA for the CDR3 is TGCAGCGCTGAGGGGTTGGGTGGACTAGCTAACTATGGCTACACCTTC.

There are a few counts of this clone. The CDR3 protein is CATSRDWGTGVSYEQYF. CDR3 in DNA: TGTGCCACCAGCAGAGATTGGGGGACAGGGGTCTCCTACGAGCAGTACTTC. The chain carries TRBV15 and TRBJ2-7; 10 bases line up with TRBD1. The CDR3 has 17 residues. The junction had 5 bases not matched to a gene; V was cut back by 0 bases and J by 0 bases. Looked up from germline, CDR1 is LNHNV and CDR2 is YYDKDF (reference sequence).

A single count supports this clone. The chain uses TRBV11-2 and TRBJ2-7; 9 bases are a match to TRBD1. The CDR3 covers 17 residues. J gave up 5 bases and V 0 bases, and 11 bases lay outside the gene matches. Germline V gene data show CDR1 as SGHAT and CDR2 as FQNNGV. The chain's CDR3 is CASSLDGKGQGTDEQYF. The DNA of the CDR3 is TGTGCCAGCAGCTTAGATGGGAAGGGACAGGGTACAGACGAGCAGTACTTC.

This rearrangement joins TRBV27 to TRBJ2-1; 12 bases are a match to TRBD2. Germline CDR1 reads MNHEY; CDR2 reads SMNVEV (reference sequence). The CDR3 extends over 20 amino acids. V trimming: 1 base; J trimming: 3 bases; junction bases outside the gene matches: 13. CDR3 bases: TGTGCCAGCAGTTTATTTGGGGGTCAGGGACTAGCGGGCTTCTACAATGAGCAGTTCTTC. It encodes CASSLFGGQGLAGFYNEQFF.

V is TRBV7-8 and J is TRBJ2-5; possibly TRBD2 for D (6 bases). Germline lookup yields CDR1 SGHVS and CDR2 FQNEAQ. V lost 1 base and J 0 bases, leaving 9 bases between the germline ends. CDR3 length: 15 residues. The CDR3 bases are TGTGCCAGCAGCTTAGGAGGAGGGGACCAAGAGACCCAGTACTTC. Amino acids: CASSLGGGDQETQYF.

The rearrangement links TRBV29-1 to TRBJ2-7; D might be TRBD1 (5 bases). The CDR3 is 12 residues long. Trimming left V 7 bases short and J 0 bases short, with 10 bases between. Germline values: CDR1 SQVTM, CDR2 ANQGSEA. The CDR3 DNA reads TGCAGCGCCAGCGACAGCTCCTACGAGCAGTACTTC. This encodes CSASDSSYEQYF.

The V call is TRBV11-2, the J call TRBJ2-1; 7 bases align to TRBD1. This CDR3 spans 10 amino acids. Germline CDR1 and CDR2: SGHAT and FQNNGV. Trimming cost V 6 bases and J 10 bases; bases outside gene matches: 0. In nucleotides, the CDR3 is TGTGCCAGCAGGGGACAGGAGCAGTTCTTC. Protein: CASRGQEQFF.

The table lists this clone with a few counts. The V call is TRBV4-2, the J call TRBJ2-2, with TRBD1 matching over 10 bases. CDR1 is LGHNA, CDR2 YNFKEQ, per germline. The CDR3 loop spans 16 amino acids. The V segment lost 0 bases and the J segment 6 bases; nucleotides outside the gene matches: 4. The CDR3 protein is CASSQDLGQGAGELFF. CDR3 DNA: TGTGCCAGCAGCCAAGATCTAGGACAGGGGGCCGGGGAGCTGTTTTTT.